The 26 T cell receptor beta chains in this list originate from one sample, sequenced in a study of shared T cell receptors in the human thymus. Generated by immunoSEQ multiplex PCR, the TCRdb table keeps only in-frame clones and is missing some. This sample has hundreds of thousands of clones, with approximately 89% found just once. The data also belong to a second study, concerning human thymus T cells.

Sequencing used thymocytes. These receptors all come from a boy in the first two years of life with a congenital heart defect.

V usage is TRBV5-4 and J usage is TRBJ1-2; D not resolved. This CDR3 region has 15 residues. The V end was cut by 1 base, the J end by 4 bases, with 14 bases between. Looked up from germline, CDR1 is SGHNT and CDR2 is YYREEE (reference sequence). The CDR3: CASSLWTAAGYGYTF. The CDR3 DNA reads TGTGCCAGCAGCTTGTGGACGGCGGCGGGCTATGGCTACACCTTC.

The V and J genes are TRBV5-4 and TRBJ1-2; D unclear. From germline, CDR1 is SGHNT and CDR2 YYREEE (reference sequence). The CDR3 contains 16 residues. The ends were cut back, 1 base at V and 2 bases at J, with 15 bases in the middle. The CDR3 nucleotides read TGTGCCAGCAGCTTGCCCCGCGACTCAAAGAACTATGGCTACACCTTC. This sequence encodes CASSLPRDSKNYGYTF. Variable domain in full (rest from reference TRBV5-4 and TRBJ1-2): ETGVTQSPTHLIKTRGQQVTLRCSSQSGHNTVSWYQQALGQGPQFIFQYYREEENGRGNFPPRFSGLQFPNYSSELNVNALELDDSALYLCASSLPRDSKNYGYTFGSGTRLTVV.

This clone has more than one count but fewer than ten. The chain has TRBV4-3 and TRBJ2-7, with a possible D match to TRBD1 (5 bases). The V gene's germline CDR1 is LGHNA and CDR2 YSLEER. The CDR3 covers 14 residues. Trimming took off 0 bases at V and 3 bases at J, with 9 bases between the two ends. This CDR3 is CASSQDVQGYEQYF. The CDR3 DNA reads TGCGCCAGCAGCCAAGACGTTCAGGGCTACGAGCAGTACTTC.

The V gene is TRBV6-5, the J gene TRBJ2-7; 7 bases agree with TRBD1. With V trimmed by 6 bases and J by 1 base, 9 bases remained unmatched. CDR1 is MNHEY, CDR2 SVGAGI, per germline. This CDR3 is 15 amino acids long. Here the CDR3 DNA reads TGTGCCAGCAGCACAAGGGACAGTCTTTCCTACGAGCAGTACTTC. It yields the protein CASSTRDSLSYEQYF.

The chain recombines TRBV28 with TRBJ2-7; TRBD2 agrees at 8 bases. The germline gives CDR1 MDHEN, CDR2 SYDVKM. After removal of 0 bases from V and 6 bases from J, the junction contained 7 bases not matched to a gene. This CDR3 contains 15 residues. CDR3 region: CASSLWAGRAGEQYF. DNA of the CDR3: TGTGCCAGCAGTTTATGGGCCGGGAGGGCAGGCGAGCAGTACTTC.

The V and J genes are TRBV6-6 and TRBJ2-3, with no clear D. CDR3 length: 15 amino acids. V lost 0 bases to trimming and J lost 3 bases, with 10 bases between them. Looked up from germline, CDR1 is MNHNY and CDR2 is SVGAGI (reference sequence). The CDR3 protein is CASSYSISQTDTQYF. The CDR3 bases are TGTGCCAGCAGTTACTCGATCTCACAGACAGATACGCAGTATTTT.

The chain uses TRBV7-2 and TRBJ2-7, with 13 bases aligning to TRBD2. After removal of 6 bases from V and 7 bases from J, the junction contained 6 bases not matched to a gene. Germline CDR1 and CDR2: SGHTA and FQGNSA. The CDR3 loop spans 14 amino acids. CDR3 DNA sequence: TGTGCCAGCAGTGGACTAGCGGGAGTGAGTGAGCAGTACTTC. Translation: CASSGLAGVSEQYF.

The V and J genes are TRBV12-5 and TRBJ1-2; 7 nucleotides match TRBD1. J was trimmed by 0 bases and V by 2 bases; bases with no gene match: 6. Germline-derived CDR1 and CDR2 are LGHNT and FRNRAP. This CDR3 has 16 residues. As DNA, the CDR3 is TGTGCTAGTGGTTTGTGGACAGGTCGAGCTAACTATGGCTACACCTTC. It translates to CASGLWTGRANYGYTF. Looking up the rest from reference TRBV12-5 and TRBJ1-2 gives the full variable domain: DARVTQTPRHKVTEMGQEVTMRCQPILGHNTVFWYRQTMMQGLELLAYFRNRAPLDDSGMPKDRFSAEMPDATLATLKIQPSEPRDSAVYFCASGLWTGRANYGYTFGSGTRLTVV.

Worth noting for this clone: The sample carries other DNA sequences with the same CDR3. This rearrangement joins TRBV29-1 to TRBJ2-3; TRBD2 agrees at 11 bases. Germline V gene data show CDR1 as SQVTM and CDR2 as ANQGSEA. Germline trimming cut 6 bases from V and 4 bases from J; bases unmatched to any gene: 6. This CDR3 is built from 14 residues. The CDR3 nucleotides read TGCAGCGTAGGACTAGCGGGTGGGTCAGATACGCAGTATTTT. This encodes CSVGLAGGSDTQYF.

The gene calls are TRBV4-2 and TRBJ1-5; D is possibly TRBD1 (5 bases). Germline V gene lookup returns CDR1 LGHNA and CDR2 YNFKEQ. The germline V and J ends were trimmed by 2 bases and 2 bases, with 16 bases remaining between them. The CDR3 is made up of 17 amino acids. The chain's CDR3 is CASSQQTRVDGNQPQHF. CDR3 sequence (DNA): TGTGCCAGCAGCCAACAAACCAGGGTCGATGGCAATCAGCCCCAGCATTTT.

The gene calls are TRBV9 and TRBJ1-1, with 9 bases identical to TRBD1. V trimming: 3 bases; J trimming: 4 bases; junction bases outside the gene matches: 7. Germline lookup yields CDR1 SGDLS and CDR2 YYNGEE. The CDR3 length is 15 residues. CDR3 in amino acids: CASSAETGGGTEAFF. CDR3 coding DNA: TGTGCCAGCAGCGCTGAGACAGGGGGTGGCACTGAAGCTTTCTTT.

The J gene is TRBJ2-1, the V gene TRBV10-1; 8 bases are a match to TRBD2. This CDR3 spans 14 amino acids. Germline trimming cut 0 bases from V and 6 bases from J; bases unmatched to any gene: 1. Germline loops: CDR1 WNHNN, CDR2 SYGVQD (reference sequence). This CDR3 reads CASSESSGGNEQFF. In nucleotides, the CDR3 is TGCGCCAGCAGTGAGTCGAGCGGGGGCAATGAGCAGTTCTTC.

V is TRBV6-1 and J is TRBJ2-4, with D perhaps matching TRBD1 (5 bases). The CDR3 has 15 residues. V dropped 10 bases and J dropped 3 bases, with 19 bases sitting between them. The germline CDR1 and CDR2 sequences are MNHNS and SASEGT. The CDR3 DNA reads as TGTGCCACCCAGACAGACCCTTGTGTCAAAAACATTCAGTACTTC. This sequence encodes CATQTDPCVKNIQYF.

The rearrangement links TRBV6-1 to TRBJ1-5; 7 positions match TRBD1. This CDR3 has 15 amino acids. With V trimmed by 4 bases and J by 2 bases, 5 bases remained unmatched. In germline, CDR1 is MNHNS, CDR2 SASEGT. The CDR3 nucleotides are TGTGCCAGCAGTGTACCTGACAGGGGCAATCAGCCCCAGCATTTT. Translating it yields CASSVPDRGNQPQHF.

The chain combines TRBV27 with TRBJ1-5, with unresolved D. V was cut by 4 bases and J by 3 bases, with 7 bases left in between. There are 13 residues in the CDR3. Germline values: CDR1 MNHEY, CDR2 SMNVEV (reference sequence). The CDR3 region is CASSSSANQPQHF. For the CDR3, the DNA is TGTGCCAGCAGTTCTAGCGCCAATCAGCCCCAGCATTTT.

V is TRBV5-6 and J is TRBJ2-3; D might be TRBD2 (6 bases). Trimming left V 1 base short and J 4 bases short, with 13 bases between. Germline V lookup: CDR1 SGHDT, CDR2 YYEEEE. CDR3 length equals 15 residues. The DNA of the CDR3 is TGTGCCAGCAGCTTGTGCGGGGTACGGGCAGATACGCAGTATTTT. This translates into CASSLCGVRADTQYF.

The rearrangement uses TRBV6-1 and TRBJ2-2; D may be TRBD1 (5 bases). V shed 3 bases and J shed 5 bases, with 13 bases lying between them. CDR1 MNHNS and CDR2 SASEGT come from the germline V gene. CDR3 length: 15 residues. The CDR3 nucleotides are TGTGCCAGCAGTGACCGACAGCACGGGACCGGGGAGCTGTTTTTT. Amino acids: CASSDRQHGTGELFF.

CDR3 loop: CSVPRPGQGDTEAFF. Here the CDR3 DNA reads TGCAGCGTTCCCAGACCGGGACAGGGGGACACTGAAGCTTTCTTT. V is TRBV29-1 and J is TRBJ1-1, with 11 bases aligning to TRBD1. Germline V lookup: CDR1 SQVTM, CDR2 ANQGSEA. V was clipped by 5 bases and J by 3 bases; unmatched bases: 8. CDR3 length: 15 residues.

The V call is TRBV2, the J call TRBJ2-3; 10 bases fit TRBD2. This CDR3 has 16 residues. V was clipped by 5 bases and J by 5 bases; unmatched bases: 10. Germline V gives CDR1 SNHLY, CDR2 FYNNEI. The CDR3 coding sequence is TGTGCCAGCAGTAGGTTGAGCGGGGGGGCCGTAGATACGCAGTATTTT. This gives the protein CASSRLSGGAVDTQYF.

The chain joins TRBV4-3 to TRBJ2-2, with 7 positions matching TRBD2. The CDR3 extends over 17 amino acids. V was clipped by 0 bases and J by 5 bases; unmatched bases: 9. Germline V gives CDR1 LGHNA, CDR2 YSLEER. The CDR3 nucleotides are TGCGCCAGCAGCCAAGATTCCGGCGGGAGTAAGACCGGGGAGCTGTTTTTT. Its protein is CASSQDSGGSKTGELFF.

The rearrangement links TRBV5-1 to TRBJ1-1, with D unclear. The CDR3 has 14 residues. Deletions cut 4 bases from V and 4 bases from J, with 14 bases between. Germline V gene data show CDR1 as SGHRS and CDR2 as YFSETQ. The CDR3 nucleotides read TGCGCCAGCAGCCCCTGGGAGGTTGGCACTGAAGCTTTCTTT. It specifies CASSPWEVGTEAFF. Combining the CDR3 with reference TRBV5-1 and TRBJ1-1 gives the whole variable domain KAGVTQTPRYLIKTRGQQVTLSCSPISGHRSVSWYQQTPGQGLQFLFEYFSETQRNKGNFPGRFSGRQFSNSRSEMNVSTLELGDSALYLCASSPWEVGTEAFFGQGTRLTVV.

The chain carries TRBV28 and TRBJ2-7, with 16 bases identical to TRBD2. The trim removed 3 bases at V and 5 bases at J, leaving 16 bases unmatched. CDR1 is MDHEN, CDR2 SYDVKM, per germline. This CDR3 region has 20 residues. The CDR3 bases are TGTGCCAGCAGTTTTCCCCCTCCGGGACTAGCGGGAGGGCCCTCGAACGAGCAGTACTTC. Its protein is CASSFPPPGLAGGPSNEQYF. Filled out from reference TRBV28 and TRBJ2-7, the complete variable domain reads DVKVTQSSRYLVKRTGEKVFLECVQDMDHENMFWYRQDPGLGLRLIYFSYDVKMKEKGDIPEGYSVSREKKERFSLILESASTNQTSMYLCASSFPPPGLAGGPSNEQYFGPGTRLTVT.

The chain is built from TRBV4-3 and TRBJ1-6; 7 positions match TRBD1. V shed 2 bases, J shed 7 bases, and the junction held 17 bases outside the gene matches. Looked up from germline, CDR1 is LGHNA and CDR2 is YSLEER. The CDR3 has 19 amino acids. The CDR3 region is CASSQSKTGTLSGNSPLHF. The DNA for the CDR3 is TGCGCCAGCAGCCAATCCAAGACAGGGACCTTAAGCGGGAATTCACCCCTCCACTTT.

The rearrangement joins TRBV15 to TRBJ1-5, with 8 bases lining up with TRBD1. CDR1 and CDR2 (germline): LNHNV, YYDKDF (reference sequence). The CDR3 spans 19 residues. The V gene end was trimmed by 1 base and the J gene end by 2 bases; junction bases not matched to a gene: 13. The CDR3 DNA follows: TGTGCCACCAGCAGAGCTACGGACAGGGTAATATGGGGCAATCAGCCCCAGCATTTT. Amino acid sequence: CATSRATDRVIWGNQPQHF. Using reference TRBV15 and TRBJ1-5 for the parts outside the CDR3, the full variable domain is DAMVIQNPRYQVTQFGKPVTLSCSQTLNHNVMYWYQQKSSQAPKLLFHYYDKDFNNEADTPDNFQSRRPNTSFCFLDIRSPGLGDTAMYLCATSRATDRVIWGNQPQHFGDGTRLSIL.

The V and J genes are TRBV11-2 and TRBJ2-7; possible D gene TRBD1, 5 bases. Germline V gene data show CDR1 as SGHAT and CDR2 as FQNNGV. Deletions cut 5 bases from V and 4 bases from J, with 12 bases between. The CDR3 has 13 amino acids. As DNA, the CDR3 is TGTGCCAGCAGCACTACGACAGTGTACGAGCAGTACTTC. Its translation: CASSTTTVYEQYF.

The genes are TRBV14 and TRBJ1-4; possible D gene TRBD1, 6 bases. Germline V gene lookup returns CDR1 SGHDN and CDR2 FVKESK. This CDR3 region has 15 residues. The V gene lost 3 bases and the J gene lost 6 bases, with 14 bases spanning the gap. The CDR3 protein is CASSQKTGEDEKLFF. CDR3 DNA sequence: TGTGCCAGCAGCCAGAAGACAGGAGAGGATGAAAAACTGTTTTTT.